The text below deals with one T cell receptor beta chain. Its antigen is unknown. Single viable CD3+CD4+CD8-CD45RO+ cells were sorted as the memory CD4+ T cells. The record originates from a study of memory CD4+ T cells and cytomegalovirus serostatus. General study findings and limits: A US-trained random forest predicted CMV serostatus with median AUC roughly 0.9.

The germline V gene encodes CDR1 SGHNT and CDR2 YYREEE (reference sequence). The CDR3 runs 16 residues. V was pared by 0 bases and J by 7 bases, with 14 bases between. Profiled with immunoSEQ multiplex PCR; TCRdb holds only in-frame clones, not every one. The table records about 41,000 clones, 79% of them present only once. The clonotype was recovered from an adult in good health and CMV-seronegative. Sequenced input: memory CD4+ T cells from blood. The genes are TRBV5-4 and TRBJ1-6; the D gene is possibly TRBD1 (6 bases). CDR3 protein: CASSLAGGQSNSPLHF. The CDR3 DNA is TGTGCCAGCAGCTTGGCCGGGGGCCAATCGAATTCACCCCTCCACTTT.